This T cell receptor (beta chain) is drawn from a study of T cell repertoires in cytomegalovirus infection. TCRdb reanalysed the reads using MiXCR and keeps one entry per CDR3 protein. The sample comprises 650,000 to 900,000 distinct CDR3 sequences, approximately 32% of which are singletons, and around an eighth rests with the top ten. Details on this clonotype: The antigen is undetermined.

There are 16 residues in the CDR3. The V and J ends lost 4 bases and 6 bases, in that order; junction bases with no gene match: 11. V is TRBV7-1 and J is TRBJ2-1; 8 bases fit TRBD2. Being an ORF, TRBV7-1 has a function that is uncertain. The sample consisted of cultured CD8+ T cells from PBMCs, taken from culture after CMV antigen stimulation. This clonotype originated in a human donor in good health (CMV status not recorded). Some clones in this sample may be carry-over from other donors' samples. The CDR3 DNA sequence: TGTGCCAGCAGCTTAGTCCGGCGGGGGGACTTCAATGAGCAGTTCTTC. Translating it yields CASSLVRRGDFNEQFF.